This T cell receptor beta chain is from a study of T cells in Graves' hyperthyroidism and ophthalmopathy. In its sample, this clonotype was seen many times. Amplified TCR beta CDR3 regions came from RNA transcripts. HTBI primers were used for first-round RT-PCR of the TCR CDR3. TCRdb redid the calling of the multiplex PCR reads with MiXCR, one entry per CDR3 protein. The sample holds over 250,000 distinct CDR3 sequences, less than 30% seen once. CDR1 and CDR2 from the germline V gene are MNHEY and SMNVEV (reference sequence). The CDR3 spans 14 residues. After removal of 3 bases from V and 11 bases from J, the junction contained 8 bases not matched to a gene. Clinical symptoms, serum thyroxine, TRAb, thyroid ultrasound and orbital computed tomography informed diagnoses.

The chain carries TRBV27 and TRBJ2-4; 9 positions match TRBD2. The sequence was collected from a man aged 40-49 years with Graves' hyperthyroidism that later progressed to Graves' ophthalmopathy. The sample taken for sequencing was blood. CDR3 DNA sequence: TGTGCCAGCAGTTTGACTAGCGGACTCTCCTTTCAGTACTTC. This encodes CASSLTSGLSFQYF.